This TCR beta chain is from a study of T cell responses to AZD1222 COVID-19 vaccine. The repertoire was sequenced with immunoSEQ multiplex PCR; TCRdb's copy has only in-frame clones and lacks some. The sample has 180,000 or so clones, 80% to 95% seen once; the top ten hold about 1.8%. The V gene's germline CDR1 is LGHNA and CDR2 YSLEER. Trimming stripped 0 bases from V and 2 bases from J, with 16 bases between. The CDR3 runs 17 residues. This clone was counted between two and nine times. This TCR was sampled from an adult who received the AZD1222 COVID-19 vaccine. The V and J genes are TRBV4-3 and TRBJ1-1, with D possibly TRBD1 on 5 matching bases. The specimen comprised peripheral blood, sampled 28 days after the second AZD1222 dose. The CDR3 nucleotides read TGCGCCAGCAGCCAAGATCGGGTGGGGCAGCTTAACACTGAAGCTTTCTTT. This encodes CASSQDRVGQLNTEAFF.